Following are 23 T cell receptor beta chains from one sample sequenced in a study of blood T cell repertoires in COVID-19 (dated by TCRdb to the early 2020s). Library creation used the immunoSEQ multiplex PCR assay. TCRdb's version of the immuneACCESS table is confined to in-frame rearrangements and falls short of the full clone set. An unresolved V gene accounts for under half of the shortfall where checked; the remainder is of unknown origin. Recorded for this sample are under 200,000 clones; about 89% of them occurred a single time. Approximately 0.8% of the sample goes to the ten largest clones. Sequenced input: PBMCs or T cells enriched from blood (not recorded which). The receptor set was obtained from a woman younger than 35 who had recovered from COVID-19.

The gene calls are TRBV7-2 and TRBJ2-7; D call uncertain. V shed 2 bases and J shed 2 bases, with 13 bases lying between them. This CDR3 has 15 residues. The germline V gene has CDR1 SGHTA and CDR2 FQGNSA. The DNA for the CDR3 is TGTGCCAGCAGCTTAACTTCAGGAATACCCTACGAGCAGTACTTC. Protein product: CASSLTSGIPYEQYF.

This clone was counted a single time. The chain employs TRBV9 and TRBJ1-2; 8 positions match TRBD1. This CDR3 spans 15 amino acids. From germline, CDR1 is SGDLS and CDR2 YYNGEE. Unmatched junction bases numbered 9, after V lost 0 bases and J lost 8 bases. The CDR3, as DNA: TGTGCCAGCAGCGTAGGGTGGCAGGGGGCGTGGGGCTACACCTTC. Translating it yields CASSVGWQGAWGYTF.

This chain joins TRBV4-2 and TRBJ2-1; weak D call: TRBD2 (5 bases). The V gene lost 0 bases and the J gene lost 4 bases, with 19 bases spanning the gap. Per germline, CDR1 LGHNA and CDR2 YNFKEQ. CDR3 size: 18 residues. The CDR3 region has the DNA TGTGCCAGCAGCCAAGACCGCCCCGAGGGCCAACTTTACAATGAGCAGTTCTTC. As protein: CASSQDRPEGQLYNEQFF.

V is TRBV2 and J is TRBJ2-7; 8 nucleotides line up with TRBD2. Germline CDR1 and CDR2: SNHLY and FYNNEI. The CDR3 spans 13 residues. V shed 4 bases, J shed 6 bases, and the junction held 5 bases outside the gene matches. The CDR3 region has the DNA TGTGCCAGCAGTGGTAGACTAGCGAGCGAGCAGTACTTC. Its translation is CASSGRLASEQYF.

J is TRBJ1-4 and V is TRBV10-3, with TRBD1 identical over 8 bases. After removal of 10 bases from V and 15 bases from J, the junction contained 19 bases not matched to a gene. Germline V lookup: CDR1 ENHRY, CDR2 SYGVKD. The CDR3 spans 14 residues. CDR3 sequence: CATGQGTASGVLFF. The DNA for the CDR3 is TGTGCCACCGGACAGGGTACCGCGTCCGGGGTTTTGTTTTTT.

This rearrangement joins TRBV9 to TRBJ1-4, with TRBD1 matching over 8 bases. Trimming took 3 bases from V and 5 from J; bases not matched to a gene: 3. The CDR3 is made up of 14 amino acids. Germline-derived CDR1 and CDR2 are SGDLS and YYNGEE. The CDR3 DNA is TGTGCCAGCAGCGGCCGACAGGGGAATGAAAAACTGTTTTTT. Translated: CASSGRQGNEKLFF.

The gene calls are TRBV15 and TRBJ2-3; 7 nucleotides align to TRBD2. The V gene's germline CDR1 is LNHNV and CDR2 YYDKDF (reference sequence). V lost 2 bases, J lost 0 bases, and 8 bases stayed unmatched. The CDR3 has 17 residues. This CDR3 is CATSRQPGLSSTDTQYF. CDR3 nucleotide sequence: TGTGCCACCAGCAGACAACCGGGACTATCTAGCACAGATACGCAGTATTTT.

The rearrangement links TRBV3-1 (or the pseudogene TRBV3-2) to TRBJ2-5, with TRBD2 as a possible D gene (6 bases). The V and J ends lost 4 bases and 1 base respectively, with 19 bases between them. The CDR3 has 17 amino acids. The V gene's germline CDR1 is LGHDT and CDR2 YNNKEL (reference sequence). CDR3 coding DNA: TGTGCCAGCAGCCGGAGGATGGTCCGGGGGTTCCAAGAGACCCAGTACTTC. This translates into CASSRRMVRGFQETQYF.

This chain joins TRBV12-3 or TRBV12-4 and TRBJ2-5; maybe TRBD2 (6 bases). The V gene lost 5 bases and the J gene lost 4 bases, with 11 bases spanning the gap. The CDR3 loop spans 13 amino acids. CDR3 DNA sequence: TGTGCCAGCAGTCACGGGAGAGGAGAGACCCAGTACTTC. It codes for CASSHGRGETQYF.

The chain uses TRBV2 and TRBJ1-2; D is possibly TRBD1 (5 bases). Germline V lookup: CDR1 SNHLY, CDR2 FYNNEI. This CDR3 has 14 residues. Trimming removed 4 bases at V and 1 base at J, with 10 bases between. CDR3: CASSARTLNYGYTF. The CDR3 DNA sequence: TGTGCCAGCAGTGCTAGGACACTTAACTATGGCTACACCTTC.

V gene TRBV2 combines with J gene TRBJ2-3; TRBD2 matches at 10 bases. V gave up 4 bases and J gave up 4 bases; unmatched junction bases: 5. The length of the CDR3 is 15 residues. The germline gives CDR1 SNHLY, CDR2 FYNNEI. The chain's CDR3 is CASSGTSGLPDTQYF. In DNA form, the CDR3 reads TGTGCCAGCAGTGGGACTAGCGGCCTTCCAGATACGCAGTATTTT.

The chain uses TRBV28 and TRBJ2-2, with TRBD2 matching over 10 bases. This CDR3 is built from 17 residues. Germline values: CDR1 MDHEN, CDR2 SYDVKM. Trimming at V came to 3 bases and at J to 2 bases, leaving 6 bases not matched to a gene. The CDR3 here is CASSFVRTSGNTGELFF. The CDR3 DNA reads TGTGCCAGCAGTTTCGTTAGGACTAGCGGAAACACCGGGGAGCTGTTTTTT. The full variable domain, completed using reference TRBV28 and TRBJ2-2, is DVKVTQSSRYLVKRTGEKVFLECVQDMDHENMFWYRQDPGLGLRLIYFSYDVKMKEKGDIPEGYSVSREKKERFSLILESASTNQTSMYLCASSFVRTSGNTGELFFGEGSRLTVL.

This chain connects TRBV3-1 (or the pseudogene TRBV3-2) to TRBJ1-5; 7 nucleotides align to TRBD1. Germline V gene data show CDR1 as LGHDT and CDR2 as YNNKEL (reference sequence). Losses at the gene ends were 1 base for V and 5 bases for J; bases not matched to a gene: 5. The CDR3 contains 15 residues. The CDR3: CASSQVQGTDQPQHF. Here the CDR3 DNA reads TGTGCCAGCAGCCAAGTACAGGGGACGGATCAGCCCCAGCATTTT.

The V call is TRBV6-5, the J call TRBJ2-2; 7 positions agree with TRBD1. The J segment lost 4 bases and the V segment lost 7 bases, leaving 9 bases of the junction unmatched. The V gene's germline CDR1 is MNHEY and CDR2 SVGAGI. This CDR3 is 15 amino acids long. For the CDR3, the DNA is TGTGCCAGCAAGGGGGCCTGGGGACGCACCGGGGAGCTGTTTTTT. This gives the protein CASKGAWGRTGELFF.

This clone was detected a few times. J is TRBJ1-6 and V is TRBV6-1; TRBD1 is a possible D gene (5 bases). CDR1 is MNHNS and CDR2 is SASEGT in the germline V gene. There are 16 residues in the CDR3. The V and J ends lost 3 bases and 8 bases respectively, with 17 bases between them. CDR3: CASSDLLGRADSPLHF. The CDR3 DNA reads TGTGCCAGCAGTGACCTACTCGGCAGGGCTGATTCACCCCTCCACTTT.

The chain uses TRBV15 and TRBJ2-2, with 8 bases matching TRBD1. The CDR3 is 15 amino acids. The V and J ends lost 4 bases and 4 bases, in that order; junction bases with no gene match: 5. Germline CDR1 LNHNV, CDR2 YYDKDF (reference sequence). The CDR3 nucleotides read TGTGCCACCAGCACGGGGACAGGTAGCACCGGGGAGCTGTTTTTT. This encodes CATSTGTGSTGELFF.

The chain recombines TRBV28 with TRBJ2-2, with D maybe TRBD1 (6 bases). Germline loops: CDR1 MDHEN, CDR2 SYDVKM. This CDR3 contains 16 residues. V shed 4 bases and J shed 1 base, with 13 bases lying between them. The CDR3 reads CASSSPPDRNTGELFF. As DNA, the CDR3 is TGTGCCAGCAGTTCGCCCCCGGACAGGAACACCGGGGAGCTGTTTTTT.

This clone was observed a handful of times. V gene TRBV10-3 combines with J gene TRBJ1-1; D gene uncertain. Germline CDR1 reads ENHRY; CDR2 reads SYGVKD. There are 15 residues in the CDR3. Trimming removed 8 bases at V and 3 bases at J, with 19 bases between. The CDR3 DNA is TGTGCCATCTCGGCAGCGACCCCCGGGGACACTGAAGCTTTCTTT. The encoded protein is CAISAATPGDTEAFF.

The chain has TRBV11-2 and TRBJ2-5; a possible D gene is TRBD2 (6 bases). V shed 1 base and J shed 2 bases, with 8 bases lying between them. This CDR3 region has 14 residues. Per germline, CDR1 SGHAT and CDR2 FQNNGV. The chain's CDR3 is CASSLVAAQETQYF. The DNA of the CDR3 is TGTGCCAGCAGCTTAGTAGCGGCACAAGAGACCCAGTACTTC.

This clone has only one observation. The chain is built from TRBV3-1 (or the pseudogene TRBV3-2) and TRBJ2-7; D might be TRBD2 (5 bases). Trimming cost V 0 bases and J 2 bases, with 26 bases left between them. CDR1 and CDR2 (germline): LGHDT, YNNKEL (reference sequence). The CDR3 runs 20 residues. In DNA, the CDR3 is TGTGCCAGCAGCCAAGATACGGGAAGGAGCTCAGAAATAAATCCCTACGAGCAGTACTTC. It encodes CASSQDTGRSSEINPYEQYF.

The chain recombines TRBV23-1 with TRBJ2-5, with 9 bases lining up with TRBD1. TRBV23-1 is identified as an open reading frame with a role that is uncertain. V trimming: 4 bases; J trimming: 4 bases; junction bases outside the gene matches: 10. This CDR3 is built from 16 residues. CDR3 sequence reads: CASSPQGQGRRETQYF. Written as DNA, the CDR3 is TGCGCCAGCAGTCCCCAGGGACAGGGACGTAGAGAGACCCAGTACTTC.

V and J are TRBV28 and TRBJ2-7; a possible D gene is TRBD1 (6 bases). Deletions cut 3 bases from V and 6 bases from J, with 9 bases between. Per the germline V gene, CDR1 is MDHEN and CDR2 is SYDVKM. The CDR3 covers 12 residues. CDR3 DNA: TGTGCCAGCAGTTTTTGGGGGCGCGAGCAGTACTTC. It is translated as CASSFWGREQYF.

DNA for the CDR3: TGTGCCAGCAGTTTACCGACTTATAACTATGGCTACACCTTC. Its translation: CASSLPTYNYGYTF. The chain has TRBV28 and TRBJ1-2; no definite D call. CDR3 length equals 14 residues. V shed 2 bases and J shed 1 base, with 8 bases lying between them. Germline V gene lookup returns CDR1 MDHEN and CDR2 SYDVKM.